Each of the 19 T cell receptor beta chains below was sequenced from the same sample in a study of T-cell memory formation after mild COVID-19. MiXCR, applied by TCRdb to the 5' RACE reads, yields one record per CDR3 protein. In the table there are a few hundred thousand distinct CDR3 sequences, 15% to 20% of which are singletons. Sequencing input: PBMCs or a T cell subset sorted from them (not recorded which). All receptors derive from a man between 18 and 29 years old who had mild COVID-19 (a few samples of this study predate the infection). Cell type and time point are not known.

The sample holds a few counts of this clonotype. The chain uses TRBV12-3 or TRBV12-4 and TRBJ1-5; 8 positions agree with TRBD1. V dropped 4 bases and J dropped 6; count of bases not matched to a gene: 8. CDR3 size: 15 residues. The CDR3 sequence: CASSSDRGEGQPQHF. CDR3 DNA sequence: TGTGCCAGCAGTTCCGACAGGGGAGAGGGTCAGCCCCAGCATTTT.

CDR3 nucleotides: TGCGCCAGCAGCCAAGAGCCGGATCCGCGGGGAAACACCATATATTTT. This translates into CASSQEPDPRGNTIYF. The rearrangement links TRBV4-1 to TRBJ1-3; no clear D gene. The V gene's germline CDR1 is MGHRA and CDR2 YSYEKL. With 0 bases removed from V and 4 bases from J, the gap between germline ends came to 13 bases. There are 16 residues in the CDR3.

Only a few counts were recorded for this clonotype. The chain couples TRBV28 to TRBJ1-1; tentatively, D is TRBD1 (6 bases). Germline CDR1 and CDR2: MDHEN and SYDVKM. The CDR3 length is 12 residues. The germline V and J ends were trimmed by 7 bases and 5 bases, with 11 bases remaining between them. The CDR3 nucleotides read TGTGCCAGCAACCCCCAGGGGACTGAAGCTTTCTTT. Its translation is CASNPQGTEAFF.

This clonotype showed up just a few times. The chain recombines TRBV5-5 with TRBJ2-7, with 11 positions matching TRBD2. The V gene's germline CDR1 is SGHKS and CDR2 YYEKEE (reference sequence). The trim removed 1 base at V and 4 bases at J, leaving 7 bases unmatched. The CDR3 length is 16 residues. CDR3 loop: CASSLFLAGGPYEQYF. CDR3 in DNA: TGTGCCAGCAGCTTGTTCCTAGCGGGGGGTCCGTACGAGCAGTACTTC.

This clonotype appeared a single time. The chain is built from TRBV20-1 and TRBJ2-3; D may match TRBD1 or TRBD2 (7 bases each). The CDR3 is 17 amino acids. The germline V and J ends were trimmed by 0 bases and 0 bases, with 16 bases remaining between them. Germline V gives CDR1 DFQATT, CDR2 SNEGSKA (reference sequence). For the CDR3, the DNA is TGCAGTGCTAGAGATTCCAGGGGGACTACTAGCACAGATACGCAGTATTTT. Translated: CSARDSRGTTSTDTQYF.

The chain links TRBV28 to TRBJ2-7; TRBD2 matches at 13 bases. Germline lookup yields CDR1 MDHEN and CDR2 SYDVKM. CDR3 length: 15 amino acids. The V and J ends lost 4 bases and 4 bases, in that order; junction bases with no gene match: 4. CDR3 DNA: TGTGCCAGCAGTTACCCGGGACTAGCGGGGTACGAGCAGTACTTC. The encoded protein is CASSYPGLAGYEQYF.

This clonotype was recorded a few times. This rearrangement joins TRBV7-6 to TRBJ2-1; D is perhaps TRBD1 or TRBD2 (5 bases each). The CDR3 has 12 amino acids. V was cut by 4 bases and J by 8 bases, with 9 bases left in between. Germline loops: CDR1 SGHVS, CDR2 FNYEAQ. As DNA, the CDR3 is TGTGCCAGCAGCTCCGAGGGGCATGAGCAGTTCTTC. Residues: CASSSEGHEQFF. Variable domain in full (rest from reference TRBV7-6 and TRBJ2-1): GAGVSQSPRYKVTKRGQDVALRCDPISGHVSLYWYRQALGQGPEFLTYFNYEAQQDKSGLPNDRFSAERPEGSISTLTIQRTEQRDSAMYRCASSSEGHEQFFGPGTRLTVL.

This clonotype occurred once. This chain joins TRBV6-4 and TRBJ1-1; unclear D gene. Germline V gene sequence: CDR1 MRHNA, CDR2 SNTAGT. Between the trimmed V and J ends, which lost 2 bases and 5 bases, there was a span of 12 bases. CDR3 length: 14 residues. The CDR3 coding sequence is TGTGCCAGCAGTGACCGGTCCGGTGGAACTGAAGCTTTCTTT. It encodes CASSDRSGGTEAFF.

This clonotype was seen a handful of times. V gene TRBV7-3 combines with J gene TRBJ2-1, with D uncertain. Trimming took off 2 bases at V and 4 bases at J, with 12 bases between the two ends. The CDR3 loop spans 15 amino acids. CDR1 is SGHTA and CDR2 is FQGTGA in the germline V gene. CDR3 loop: CASSLAAPLYNEQFF. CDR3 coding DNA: TGTGCCAGCAGCTTAGCGGCCCCCCTTTACAATGAGCAGTTCTTC.

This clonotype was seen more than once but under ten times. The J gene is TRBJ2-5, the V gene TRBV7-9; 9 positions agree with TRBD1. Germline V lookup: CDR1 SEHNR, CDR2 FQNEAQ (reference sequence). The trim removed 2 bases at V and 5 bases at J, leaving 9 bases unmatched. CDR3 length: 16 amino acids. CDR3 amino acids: CASSLTTGTGKETQYF. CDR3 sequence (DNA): TGTGCCAGCAGCTTAACAACCGGGACAGGGAAGGAGACCCAGTACTTC.

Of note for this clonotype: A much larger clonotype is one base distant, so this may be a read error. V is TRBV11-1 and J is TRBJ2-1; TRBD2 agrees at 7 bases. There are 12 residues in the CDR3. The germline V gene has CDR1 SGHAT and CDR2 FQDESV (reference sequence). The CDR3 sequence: CARSWGGNEQFF. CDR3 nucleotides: TGTGCCAGAAGCTGGGGGGGCAATGAGCAGTTCTTC.

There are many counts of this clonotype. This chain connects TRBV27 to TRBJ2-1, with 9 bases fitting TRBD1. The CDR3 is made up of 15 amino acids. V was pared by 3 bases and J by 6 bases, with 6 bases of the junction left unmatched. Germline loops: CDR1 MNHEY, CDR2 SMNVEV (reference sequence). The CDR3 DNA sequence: TGTGCCAGCAGTTTCGTACAGGGGGCTCCCAATGAGCAGTTCTTC. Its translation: CASSFVQGAPNEQFF.

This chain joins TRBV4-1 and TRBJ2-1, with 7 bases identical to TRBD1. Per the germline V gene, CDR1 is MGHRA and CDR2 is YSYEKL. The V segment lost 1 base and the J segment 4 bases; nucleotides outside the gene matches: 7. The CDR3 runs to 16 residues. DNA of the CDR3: TGCGCCAGCAGCCAAGGAGGGGGCGTCTGGTACAATGAGCAGTTCTTC. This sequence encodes CASSQGGGVWYNEQFF.

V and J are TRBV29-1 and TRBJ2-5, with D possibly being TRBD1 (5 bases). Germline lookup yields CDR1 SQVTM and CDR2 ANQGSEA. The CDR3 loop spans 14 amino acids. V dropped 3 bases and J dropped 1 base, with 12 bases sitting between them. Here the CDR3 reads CSVEPGKAQETQYF. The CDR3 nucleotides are TGCAGCGTTGAGCCAGGGAAGGCCCAAGAGACCCAGTACTTC. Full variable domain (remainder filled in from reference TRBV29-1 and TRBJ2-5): SAVISQKPSRDICQRGTSLTIQCQVDSQVTMMFWYRQQPGQSLTLIATANQGSEATYESGFVIDKFPISRPNLTFSTLTVSNMSPEDSSIYLCSVEPGKAQETQYFGPGTRLLVL.

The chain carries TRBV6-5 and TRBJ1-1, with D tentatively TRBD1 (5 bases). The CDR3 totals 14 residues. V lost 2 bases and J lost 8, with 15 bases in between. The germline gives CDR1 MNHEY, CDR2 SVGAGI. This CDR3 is CASSYTGTASEAFF. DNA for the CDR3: TGTGCCAGCAGTTACACCGGGACCGCCTCAGAAGCTTTCTTT.

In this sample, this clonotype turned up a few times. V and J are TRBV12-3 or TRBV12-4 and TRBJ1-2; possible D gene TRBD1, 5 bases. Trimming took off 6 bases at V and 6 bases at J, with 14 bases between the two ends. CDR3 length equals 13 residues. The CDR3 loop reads CASSRSGGNGYTF. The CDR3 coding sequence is TGTGCCAGCAGCAGGAGCGGGGGTAATGGCTACACCTTC.

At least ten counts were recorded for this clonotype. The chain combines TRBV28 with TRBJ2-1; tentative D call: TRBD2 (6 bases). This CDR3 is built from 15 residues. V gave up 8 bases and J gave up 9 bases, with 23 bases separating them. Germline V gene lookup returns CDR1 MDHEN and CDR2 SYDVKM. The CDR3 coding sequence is TGTGCCAGCCATTCCCTAGCGAGGGTGAGGGGTGAGCAGTTCTTC. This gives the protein CASHSLARVRGEQFF. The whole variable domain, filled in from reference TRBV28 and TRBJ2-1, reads DVKVTQSSRYLVKRTGEKVFLECVQDMDHENMFWYRQDPGLGLRLIYFSYDVKMKEKGDIPEGYSVSREKKERFSLILESASTNQTSMYLCASHSLARVRGEQFFGPGTRLTVL.

CDR3 sequence reads: CASSPVGYSAVSSTLHF. The CDR3 DNA reads TGTGCCAGCAGCCCAGTCGGGTACTCCGCCGTGAGTTCGACCCTCCACTTT. This chain uses TRBV7-2 with TRBJ1-6; D call uncertain. The length of the CDR3 is 17 residues. Deletions cut 5 bases from V and 14 bases from J, with 28 bases between. CDR1 is SGHTA and CDR2 is FQGNSA in the germline V gene.

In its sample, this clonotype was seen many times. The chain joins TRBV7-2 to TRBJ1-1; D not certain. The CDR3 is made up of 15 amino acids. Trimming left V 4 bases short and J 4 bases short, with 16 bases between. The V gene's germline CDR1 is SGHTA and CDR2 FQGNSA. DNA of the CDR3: TGTGCCAGCAGCTCGGATTGGGAGGGTACCACTGAAGCTTTCTTT. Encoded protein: CASSSDWEGTTEAFF. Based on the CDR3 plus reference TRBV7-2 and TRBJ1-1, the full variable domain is GAGVSQSPSNKVTEKGKDVELRCDPISGHTALYWYRQSLGQGLEFLIYFQGNSAPDKSGLPSDRFSAERTGGSVSTLTIQRTQQEDSAVYLCASSSDWEGTTEAFFGQGTRLTVV.